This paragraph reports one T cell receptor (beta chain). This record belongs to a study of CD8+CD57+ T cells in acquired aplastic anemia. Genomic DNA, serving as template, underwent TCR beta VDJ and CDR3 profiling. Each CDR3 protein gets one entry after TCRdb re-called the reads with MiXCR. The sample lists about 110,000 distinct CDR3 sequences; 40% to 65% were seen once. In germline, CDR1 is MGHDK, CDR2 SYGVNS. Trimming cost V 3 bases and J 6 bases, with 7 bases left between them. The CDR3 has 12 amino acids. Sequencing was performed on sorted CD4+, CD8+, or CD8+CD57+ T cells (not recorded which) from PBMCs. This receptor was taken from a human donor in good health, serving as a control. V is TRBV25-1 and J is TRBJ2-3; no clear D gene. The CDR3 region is CASSEGFDTQYF. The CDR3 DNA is TGTGCCAGCAGTGAGGGCTTCGATACGCAGTATTTT.